Presented here are 23 T cell receptor beta chains from one specimen sequenced in a study of T cell responses to AZD1222 COVID-19 vaccine. Profiling relied on immunoSEQ multiplex PCR, and the TCRdb table lists in-frame clones only, not all of them. Counted here are about 170,000 clones, approximately 90% occurring once; the ten biggest clones make up more than 4%. Specimen: peripheral blood, collected 28 days after the second dose of the MenACWY control vaccine. These receptors came from an adult who received the MenACWY meningococcal vaccine as a control.

In its sample, this clone was seen once. The chain joins TRBV20-1 to TRBJ1-5, with a tentative D call TRBD1 (5 bases). Per germline, CDR1 DFQATT and CDR2 SNEGSKA (reference sequence). V shed 6 bases and J shed 3 bases, with 15 bases lying between them. The CDR3 loop spans 14 amino acids. The CDR3 DNA reads TGCAGTGCCAGTATTGGGGACTTCAATCAGCCCCAGCATTTT. Protein sequence: CSASIGDFNQPQHF.

Concerning this clone: Additional DNA sequences in this sample encode the identical CDR3. V is TRBV5-6 and J is TRBJ1-2; D uncertain. The CDR3 length is 12 residues. CDR1 SGHDT and CDR2 YYEEEE come from the germline V gene. V was clipped by 3 bases and J by 5 bases, with 8 bases between them. DNA for the CDR3: TGTGCCAGCAGCTCTGGCGGTTATGGCTACACCTTC. This gives the protein CASSSGGYGYTF.

This chain uses TRBV9 with TRBJ2-5; no reliable D call. V was trimmed by 3 bases and J by 5 bases, leaving 8 bases between them. CDR1 and CDR2 (germline): SGDLS, YYNGEE. CDR3 size: 12 residues. The CDR3 DNA reads as TGTGCCAGCAGCGAACCCGGGGAGACCCAGTACTTC. Translation gives CASSEPGETQYF. Supplemented by reference TRBV9 and TRBJ2-5, the full variable domain reads DSGVTQTPKHLITATGQRVTLRCSPRSGDLSVYWYQQSLDQGLQFLIQYYNGEERAKGNILERFSAQQFPDLHSELNLSSLELGDSALYFCASSEPGETQYFGPGTRLLVL.

J is TRBJ2-1 and V is TRBV2; D is perhaps TRBD1 or TRBD2 (5 bases each). This CDR3 is built from 15 residues. V was clipped by 7 bases and J by 5 bases, with 18 bases between them. CDR1 is SNHLY and CDR2 is FYNNEI in the germline V gene. The CDR3 sequence: CASNPSGPHNNEQFF. CDR3 nucleotide sequence: TGTGCCAGCAACCCTTCGGGACCCCACAACAATGAGCAGTTCTTC.

The chain is built from TRBV28 and TRBJ1-2, with a weak D call TRBD1 (5 bases). V was shortened by 8 bases and J by 2 bases, with 12 bases between the two germline ends. The CDR3 extends over 13 amino acids. From germline, CDR1 is MDHEN and CDR2 SYDVKM. Written as DNA, the CDR3 is TGTGCCAGCTCGGGGGGTGCAAACTATGGCTACACCTTC. Residues: CASSGGANYGYTF.

The chain has TRBV21-1 and TRBJ2-2; TRBD1 is taken as the D call from the table, unchecked against the DNA. TRBV21-1 is a documented pseudogene. The CDR3 covers 12 residues. DNA for the CDR3: TGTGCCAGCAGCAAAGGGAGGACAGGTCTGTTTTTT. The encoded protein is CASSKGRTGLFF.

V is TRBV9 and J is TRBJ2-7; D might be TRBD1 (6 bases). Germline lookup yields CDR1 SGDLS and CDR2 YYNGEE. The CDR3 sequence is 12 residues long. V was shortened by 7 bases and J by 5 bases, with 13 bases between the two germline ends. CDR3 amino acids: CASQGPSHEQYF. The CDR3 DNA follows: TGTGCCAGCCAGGGGCCCTCGCACGAGCAGTACTTC.

This clone was seen once. The V call is TRBV5-1, the J call TRBJ2-7, with TRBD2 matching over 7 bases. V shed 0 bases, J shed 5 bases, and the junction held 8 bases outside the gene matches. This CDR3 has 15 residues. Germline CDR1 SGHRS, CDR2 YFSETQ. CDR3 sequence reads: CASSLGGGRGDEQYF. CDR3 sequence (DNA): TGCGCCAGCAGCTTGGGAGGCGGGAGAGGCGACGAGCAGTACTTC.

CDR3 coding DNA: TGTGCCAGTAGTCCCAGGGAAACGGGAAACACCATATATTTT. It translates to CASSPRETGNTIYF. This chain joins TRBV19 and TRBJ1-3, with a weak D call TRBD1 (5 bases). The CDR3 covers 14 residues. CDR1 and CDR2 (germline): LNHDA, SQIVND (reference sequence). V was shortened by 5 bases and J by 4 bases, with 12 bases between the two germline ends.

This chain links TRBV28 with TRBJ1-5; D is unclear. The germline gives CDR1 MDHEN, CDR2 SYDVKM. This CDR3 spans 16 amino acids. Deletions cut 3 bases from V and 0 bases from J, with 12 bases between. This CDR3 reads CASSFPSRYSNQPQHF. CDR3 in DNA: TGTGCCAGCAGTTTCCCCTCCCGGTATAGCAATCAGCCCCAGCATTTT.

The chain is built from TRBV2 and TRBJ2-1; 9 bases are a match to TRBD2. The CDR3 has 14 residues. Germline CDR1 reads SNHLY; CDR2 reads FYNNEI. The V gene end was trimmed by 9 bases and the J gene end by 0 bases; junction bases not matched to a gene: 3. CDR3 DNA: TGTGCCAGGACTAGCGGTCCCTCCTACAATGAGCAGTTCTTC. This sequence encodes CARTSGPSYNEQFF.

This clone was recorded once. This rearrangement joins TRBV6-5 to TRBJ1-5, with 9 positions matching TRBD1. CDR3 size: 13 residues. CDR1 is MNHEY, CDR2 SVGAGI, per germline. V gave up 9 bases and J gave up 4 bases; unmatched junction bases: 4. In DNA, the CDR3 is TGTGCCAGTGGGACAGGGACAAATCAGCCCCAGCATTTT. The encoded protein is CASGTGTNQPQHF.

With respect to this clone: Other DNA sequences in this specimen translate into the identical CDR3. The chain uses TRBV19 and TRBJ2-7; 8 positions match TRBD2. Germline V gives CDR1 LNHDA, CDR2 SQIVND (reference sequence). The CDR3 runs to 15 residues. With V trimmed by 1 base and J by 3 bases, 5 bases remained unmatched. CDR3 nucleotides: TGTGCCAGTAGTATAGGTACTAGCGGTCTCTACGAGCAGTACTTC. Translated: CASSIGTSGLYEQYF. The full variable domain, in which reference TRBV19 and TRBJ2-7 provide the parts outside the CDR3, is DGGITQSPKYLFRKEGQNVTLSCEQNLNHDAMYWYRQDPGQGLRLIYYSQIVNDFQKGDIAEGYSVSREKKESFPLTVTSAQKNPTAFYLCASSIGTSGLYEQYFGPGTRLTVT.

This clone showed up just once. The rearrangement joins TRBV12-5 to TRBJ2-1; no reliable D call. V lost 6 bases and J 15 bases, leaving 18 bases between the germline ends. Germline assignment: CDR1 LGHNT and CDR2 FRNRAP. The CDR3 runs 12 residues. CDR3 in DNA: TGTGCTAGTGGCCTGGACCTTTTCGGACGGTTCTTC. Translation: CASGLDLFGRFF.

The chain combines TRBV11-2 with TRBJ2-3; 10 positions agree with TRBD1. Germline CDR1 is SGHAT and CDR2 is FQNNGV. V trimming: 5 bases; J trimming: 4 bases; junction bases outside the gene matches: 3. The CDR3 has 14 residues. The CDR3 DNA is TGTGCCAGCAGCGCCGGGACAGGGGCAGATACGCAGTATTTT. Amino acids: CASSAGTGADTQYF.

This chain joins TRBV2 and TRBJ1-5; D is ambiguous. The V gene's germline CDR1 is SNHLY and CDR2 FYNNEI. V was cut by 3 bases and J by 3 bases, with 12 bases left in between. The CDR3 spans 15 residues. The DNA for the CDR3 is TGTGCCAGCAGTGACCGGGTCAGCCCCAATCAGCCCCAGCATTTT. Amino acids: CASSDRVSPNQPQHF. Variable domain in full (rest from reference TRBV2 and TRBJ1-5): EPEVTQTPSHQVTQMGQEVILRCVPISNHLYFYWYRQILGQKVEFLVSFYNNEISEKSEIFDDQFSVERPDGSNFTLKIRSTKLEDSAMYFCASSDRVSPNQPQHFGDGTRLSIL.

The DNA of the CDR3 is TGTGCCACCAGCAGAGATCTGAGGCAGGGGGGAATTATGAACACTGAAGCTTTCTTT. Translating it yields CATSRDLRQGGIMNTEAFF. The chain links TRBV15 to TRBJ1-1; 7 bases map to TRBD1. The germline gives CDR1 LNHNV, CDR2 YYDKDF (reference sequence). This CDR3 region has 19 residues. Losses at the gene ends were 0 bases for V and 0 bases for J; bases not matched to a gene: 13.

The V call is TRBV7-2, the J call TRBJ2-7, with no clear D. CDR1 and CDR2 (germline): SGHTA, FQGNSA. This CDR3 comprises 16 residues. V shed 2 bases and J shed 2 bases, with 16 bases lying between them. The CDR3 region is CASSLRVGGGTYEQYF. The DNA for the CDR3 is TGTGCCAGCAGCTTAAGAGTAGGTGGCGGCACCTACGAGCAGTACTTC.

The chain combines TRBV10-3 with TRBJ2-7; D not resolved. Germline CDR1 and CDR2: ENHRY and SYGVKD. The CDR3 length is 15 residues. V gave up 8 bases and J gave up 0 bases, with 17 bases separating them. The CDR3 DNA reads TGTGCCATCTCCGCCGGTCCCCTCAGCTCCTACGAGCAGTACTTC. Its protein is CAISAGPLSSYEQYF.

The chain has TRBV7-2 and TRBJ2-7; 7 positions match TRBD1. The ends lost 1 base at V and 0 bases at J; junction bases unmatched: 9. The V gene's germline CDR1 is SGHTA and CDR2 FQGNSA. This CDR3 has 17 residues. The DNA for the CDR3 is TGTGCCAGCAGCTTAGTAGGAACAGGGGATAGCTCCTACGAGCAGTACTTC. Translated, it gives CASSLVGTGDSSYEQYF.

The chain has TRBV27 and TRBJ2-1; TRBD1 matches 9 bases. This CDR3 is built from 13 residues. Germline trimming cut 5 bases from V and 4 bases from J; bases unmatched to any gene: 0. Germline assignment: CDR1 MNHEY and CDR2 SMNVEV (reference sequence). CDR3 protein: CASSGTGYNEQFF. CDR3 nucleotides: TGTGCCAGCAGTGGGACAGGGTACAATGAGCAGTTCTTC.

The chain links TRBV6-5 to TRBJ2-7; 9 bases line up with TRBD1. J was trimmed by 3 bases and V by 2 bases; bases with no gene match: 5. CDR1 MNHEY and CDR2 SVGAGI come from the germline V gene. The CDR3 spans 15 residues. The CDR3 protein is CASSYRDRDNYEQYF. In nucleotides, the CDR3 is TGTGCCAGCAGTTACCGGGACAGGGACAACTACGAGCAGTACTTC.

CDR3 protein: CSVWAGQGIYEQYF. In nucleotides, the CDR3 is TGCAGCGTTTGGGCTGGACAGGGTATCTACGAGCAGTACTTC. The chain employs TRBV29-1 and TRBJ2-7; 8 bases are shared with TRBD1. Germline V gene lookup returns CDR1 SQVTM and CDR2 ANQGSEA. This CDR3 has 14 residues. The V gene end was trimmed by 5 bases and the J gene end by 3 bases; junction bases not matched to a gene: 9.